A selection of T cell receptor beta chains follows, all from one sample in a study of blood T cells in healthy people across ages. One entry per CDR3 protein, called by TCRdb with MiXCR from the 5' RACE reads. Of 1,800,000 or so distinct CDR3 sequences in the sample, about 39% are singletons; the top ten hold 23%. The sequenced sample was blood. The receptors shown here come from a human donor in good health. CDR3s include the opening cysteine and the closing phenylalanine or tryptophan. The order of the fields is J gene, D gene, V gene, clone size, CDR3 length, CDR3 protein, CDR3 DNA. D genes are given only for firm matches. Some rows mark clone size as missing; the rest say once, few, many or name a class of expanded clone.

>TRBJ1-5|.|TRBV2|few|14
CASSAQGRGQPQHF
TGTGCCAGCAGTGCCCAGGGAAGAGGACAGCCCCAGCATTTT
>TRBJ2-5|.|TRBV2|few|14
CASSLPDSLETQYF
TGTGCCAGCTCTTTACCGGACAGTTTAGAGACCCAGTACTTC
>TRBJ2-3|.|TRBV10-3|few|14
CAISISYSTDTQYF
TGTGCCATCTCAATCAGCTATAGCACAGATACGCAGTATTTT
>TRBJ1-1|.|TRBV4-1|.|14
CASSQDGGVPEAFF
TGCGCCAGCAGCCAAGATGGGGGGGTCCCTGAAGCTTTCTTT
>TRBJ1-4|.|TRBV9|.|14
CASSVSDSNEKLFF
TGTGCCAGCAGCGTTTCGGACTCTAATGAAAAACTGTTTTTT
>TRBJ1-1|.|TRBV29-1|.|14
CSVELLGRITEAFF
TGCAGCGTTGAACTTCTGGGTAGGATCACTGAAGCTTTCTTT
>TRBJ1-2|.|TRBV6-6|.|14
CASSYVRQNYGYTF
TGTGCCAGCAGTTACGTCAGGCAAAACTATGGCTACACCTTC
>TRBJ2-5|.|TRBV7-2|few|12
CASSSLPPSQYF
TGTGCCAGCAGCTCGTTGCCGCCAAGCCAGTACTTC
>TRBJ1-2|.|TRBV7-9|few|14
CASSPRVGDYGYTF
TGTGCCAGCAGCCCCAGAGTCGGGGACTATGGCTACACCTTC
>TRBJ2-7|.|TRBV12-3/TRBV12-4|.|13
CASSLRVLYEQYF
TGTGCCAGCAGTCTCCGAGTACTCTACGAGCAGTACTTC
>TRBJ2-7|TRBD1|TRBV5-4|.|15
CASSFRLGQHYEQYF
TGTGCCAGCAGCTTTCGGTTGGGACAGCACTACGAGCAGTACTTC
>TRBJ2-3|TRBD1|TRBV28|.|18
CASSRRDRAIWGTDTQYF
TGTGCCAGCAGTCGTCGGGACAGGGCTATTTGGGGCACAGATACGCAGTATTTT
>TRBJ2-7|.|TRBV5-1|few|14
CASSPYGPRDEQYF
TGCGCCAGCAGCCCGTACGGGCCCAGGGACGAGCAGTACTTC